This passage covers 20 T cell receptor beta chains from one sample sequenced in a study of blood T cell repertoires in COVID-19. Assay used: immunoSEQ multiplex PCR; TCRdb lists only in-frame clones, some missing. Here the sample spans over 130,000 clones, around four fifths being singletons. Material for sequencing was peripheral blood. The receptors originated from a woman older than 75 with acute or convalescent COVID-19.

The chain uses TRBV4-2 and TRBJ1-4; 9 bases are shared with TRBD1. CDR1 and CDR2 (germline): LGHNA, YNFKEQ. There are 16 residues in the CDR3. The V gene end was trimmed by 4 bases and the J gene end by 8 bases; junction bases not matched to a gene: 11. In DNA, the CDR3 is TGTGCCAGCAGCCCGACAACAGGGGGCTATTGGGAAAAACTGTTTTTT. Residues: CASSPTTGGYWEKLFF.

This chain joins TRBV6-6 and TRBJ1-5; D gene uncertain. V lost 2 bases and J 11 bases, leaving 13 bases between the germline ends. This CDR3 has 13 residues. The germline CDR1 and CDR2 sequences are MNHNY and SVGAGI (reference sequence). CDR3 residues: CASSYEGRGTQHF. DNA of the CDR3: TGTGCCAGCAGTTACGAGGGTCGAGGGACCCAGCATTTT.

The CDR3 nucleotides are TGTGCCAGCAGTTTATCGAGCAGCGGTACCACTGAAGCTTTCTTT. Residues: CASSLSSSGTTEAFF. V is TRBV27 and J is TRBJ1-1; D not resolved. The CDR3 runs 15 residues. V was cut by 0 bases and J by 4 bases, with 12 bases left in between. Germline lookup yields CDR1 MNHEY and CDR2 SMNVEV (reference sequence).

This rearrangement joins TRBV3-1 (or the pseudogene TRBV3-2) to TRBJ2-7; D is unresolved. Germline CDR1 and CDR2: LGHDT and YNNKEL (reference sequence). The CDR3 contains 14 residues. Trimming cost V 4 bases and J 2 bases, with 12 bases left between them. The CDR3 protein is CASSPRRLTYEQYF. DNA of the CDR3: TGTGCCAGCAGCCCTCGCAGGCTGACCTACGAGCAGTACTTC.

V gene TRBV3-1 (or the pseudogene TRBV3-2) combines with J gene TRBJ2-5, with TRBD2 matching over 15 bases. Germline assignment: CDR1 LGHDT and CDR2 YNNKEL (reference sequence). The CDR3 has 18 amino acids. Trimming at V came to 1 base and at J to 4 bases, leaving 7 bases not matched to a gene. The CDR3 nucleotides read TGTGCCAGCAGCCAAGGTTGGACTAGCGGGGGGGCATCAGAGACCCAGTACTTC. It is translated as CASSQGWTSGGASETQYF.

The chain is built from TRBV10-1 and TRBJ1-2, with 11 bases lining up with TRBD1. The germline V gene encodes CDR1 WNHNN and CDR2 SYGVQD (reference sequence). The CDR3 length is 16 residues. Trimming removed 5 bases from V and 2 bases from J; junction bases left unmatched: 7. The CDR3 nucleotides read TGCGCCAGCAGTCTAGATCGGGACAGGGGGAACTATGGCTACACCTTC. As protein: CASSLDRDRGNYGYTF.

The chain joins TRBV7-2 to TRBJ1-5, with TRBD1 matching 7 bases. The germline V gene has CDR1 SGHTA and CDR2 FQGNSA. V shed 5 bases and J 2 bases; nucleotides not matched to a gene: 6. CDR3 length: 15 residues. DNA of the CDR3: TGTGCCAGCAGCGGACGACAGGGTCGCAATCAGCCCCAGCATTTT. It is translated as CASSGRQGRNQPQHF. The full variable domain, rest sourced from reference TRBV7-2 and TRBJ1-5, is GAGVSQSPSNKVTEKGKDVELRCDPISGHTALYWYRQSLGQGLEFLIYFQGNSAPDKSGLPSDRFSAERTGGSVSTLTIQRTQQEDSAVYLCASSGRQGRNQPQHFGDGTRLSIL.

This chain connects TRBV7-9 to TRBJ2-5; 7 bases fit TRBD2. The CDR3 spans 13 residues. The trim removed 8 bases at V and 4 bases at J, leaving 7 bases unmatched. Germline V CDR1 and CDR2: SEHNR, FQNEAQ (reference sequence). This CDR3 is CASGALARETQYF. The CDR3 nucleotides read TGTGCCAGCGGAGCACTAGCGAGAGAGACCCAGTACTTC.

The V and J genes are TRBV6-2 or TRBV6-3 and TRBJ2-6; D ambiguous. Trimming removed 2 bases from V and 1 base from J, with 6 bases in between. This CDR3 region has 15 residues. Germline values: CDR1 MNHEY, CDR2 SVGEGT. The CDR3 bases are TGTGCCAGCAGTTACCCGCGTTCTGGGGCCAACGTCCTGACTTTC. Translation gives CASSYPRSGANVLTF.

The chain employs TRBV5-1 and TRBJ2-5, with TRBD1 identical over 9 bases. The length of the CDR3 is 14 residues. Germline V gene sequence: CDR1 SGHRS, CDR2 YFSETQ. J gave up 5 bases and V 4 bases, and 6 bases lay outside the gene matches. In nucleotides, the CDR3 is TGCGCCAGCAGCCCGGACAGGGGATCGGAGACCCAGTACTTC. It is translated as CASSPDRGSETQYF.

V is TRBV11-2 and J is TRBJ1-1; maybe TRBD1 (6 bases). This CDR3 has 13 amino acids. CDR1 is SGHAT and CDR2 is FQNNGV in the germline V gene. V was shortened by 2 bases and J by 8 bases, with 12 bases between the two germline ends. CDR3 DNA sequence: TGTGCCAGCAGCTTACACCCCGGGACAGAAGCTTTCTTT. It yields the protein CASSLHPGTEAFF.

CDR3 sequence (DNA): TGCGCCAGCTCAAGTCTAGCTCTCACCGGGGAGCTGTTTTTT. This encodes CASSSLALTGELFF. The chain employs TRBV10-1 and TRBJ2-2; maybe TRBD2 (5 bases). Germline CDR1 is WNHNN and CDR2 is SYGVQD (reference sequence). This CDR3 is built from 14 residues. V lost 8 bases and J 4 bases, leaving 14 bases between the germline ends.

This clone has just one count. The CDR3 protein is CASSYEVQYNEQFF. In DNA form, the CDR3 reads TGTGCCAGCAGCTACGAGGTCCAGTACAATGAGCAGTTCTTC. V and J are TRBV11-2 and TRBJ2-1; D is unresolved. This CDR3 is built from 14 residues. Looked up from germline, CDR1 is SGHAT and CDR2 is FQNNGV. The V and J ends lost 4 bases and 4 bases respectively, with 11 bases between them.

This clone was recorded only once. The J gene is TRBJ2-1, the V gene TRBV11-3; a weak D match, TRBD2 (7 bases). Germline CDR1 SGHNT, CDR2 YENEEA. V shed 5 bases and J shed 6 bases, with 11 bases lying between them. The CDR3 spans 13 residues. The CDR3 loop is CASSGGAGNEQFF. The CDR3, as DNA: TGTGCCAGCAGCGGGGGGGCGGGCAATGAGCAGTTCTTC.

This clone turned up a few times. This rearrangement joins TRBV28 to TRBJ2-1; no reliable D call. Germline values: CDR1 MDHEN, CDR2 SYDVKM. V was shortened by 9 bases and J by 10 bases, with 16 bases between the two germline ends. This CDR3 spans 12 amino acids. CDR3 sequence (DNA): TGTGCCAGGAAAAGGTCAGACGGGGAGCAGTTCTTC. Translating gives CARKRSDGEQFF. The variable domain in full, completed from reference TRBV28 and TRBJ2-1, reads DVKVTQSSRYLVKRTGEKVFLECVQDMDHENMFWYRQDPGLGLRLIYFSYDVKMKEKGDIPEGYSVSREKKERFSLILESASTNQTSMYLCARKRSDGEQFFGPGTRLTVL.

The V gene is TRBV10-3, the J gene TRBJ2-2; tentatively, D is TRBD2 (5 bases). Trimming left V 10 bases short and J 3 bases short, with 18 bases between. Germline V lookup: CDR1 ENHRY, CDR2 SYGVKD. The CDR3 runs 15 residues. The CDR3 protein is CATGNWVGDTGELFF. CDR3 in DNA: TGTGCCACCGGGAATTGGGTTGGCGACACCGGGGAGCTGTTTTTT.

The chain recombines TRBV5-1 with TRBJ1-2, with 9 nucleotides matching TRBD1. From germline, CDR1 is SGHRS and CDR2 YFSETQ. CDR3 length: 16 amino acids. Unmatched junction bases numbered 12, after V lost 6 bases and J lost 3 bases. This CDR3 is CASNLNTGGSDYGYTF. CDR3 in DNA: TGCGCCAGCAACCTCAACACAGGGGGCTCGGACTATGGCTACACCTTC.

The chain couples TRBV27 to TRBJ1-2; unclear D gene. V gave up 3 bases and J gave up 2 bases, with 7 bases separating them. Germline loops: CDR1 MNHEY, CDR2 SMNVEV (reference sequence). The CDR3 has 13 residues. The DNA for the CDR3 is TGTGCCAGCAGTTTTGCCAGGAACTATGGCTACACCTTC. Its protein product is CASSFARNYGYTF.

This clone showed up just once. The chain carries TRBV7-9 and TRBJ1-1; no definite D call. Germline CDR1 is SEHNR and CDR2 is FQNEAQ (reference sequence). There are 14 residues in the CDR3. V dropped 1 base and J dropped 0 bases, with 6 bases sitting between them. The CDR3, as DNA: TGTGCCAGCAGCTTAGACGGTATGAACACTGAAGCTTTCTTT. Translation: CASSLDGMNTEAFF.

CDR3 residues: CAISGRRDRGNTGELFF. The DNA for the CDR3 is TGTGCCATCAGTGGTCGGCGGGACAGGGGGAACACCGGGGAGCTGTTTTTT. This chain connects TRBV10-3 to TRBJ2-2; 10 bases are shared with TRBD1. The CDR3 consists of 17 residues. V dropped 4 bases and J dropped 1; count of bases not matched to a gene: 6. Germline CDR1 and CDR2: ENHRY and SYGVKD.